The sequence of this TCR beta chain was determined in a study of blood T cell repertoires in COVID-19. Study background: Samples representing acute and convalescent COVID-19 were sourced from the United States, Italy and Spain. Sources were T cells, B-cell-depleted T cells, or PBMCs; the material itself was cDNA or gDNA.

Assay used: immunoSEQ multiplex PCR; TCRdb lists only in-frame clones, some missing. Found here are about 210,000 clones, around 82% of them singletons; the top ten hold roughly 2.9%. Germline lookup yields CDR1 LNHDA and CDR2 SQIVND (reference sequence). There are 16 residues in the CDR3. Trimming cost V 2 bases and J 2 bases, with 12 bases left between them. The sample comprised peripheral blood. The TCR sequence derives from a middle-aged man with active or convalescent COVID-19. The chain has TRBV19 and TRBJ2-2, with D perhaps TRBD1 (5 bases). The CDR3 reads CASSITGPTNTGELFF. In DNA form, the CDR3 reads TGTGCCAGTAGTATAACAGGACCTACAAACACCGGGGAGCTGTTTTTT.